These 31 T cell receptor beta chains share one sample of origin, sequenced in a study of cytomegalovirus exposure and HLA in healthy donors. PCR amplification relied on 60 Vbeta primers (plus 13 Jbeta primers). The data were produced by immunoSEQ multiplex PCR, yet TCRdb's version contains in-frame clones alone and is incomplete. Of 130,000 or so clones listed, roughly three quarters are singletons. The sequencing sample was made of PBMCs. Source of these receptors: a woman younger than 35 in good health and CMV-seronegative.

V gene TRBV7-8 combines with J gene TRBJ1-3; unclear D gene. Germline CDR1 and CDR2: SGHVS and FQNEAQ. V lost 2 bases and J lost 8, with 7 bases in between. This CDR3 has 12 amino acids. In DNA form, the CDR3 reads TGTGCCAGCAGCTTAAAACTAGACACCATATATTTT. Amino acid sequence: CASSLKLDTIYF.

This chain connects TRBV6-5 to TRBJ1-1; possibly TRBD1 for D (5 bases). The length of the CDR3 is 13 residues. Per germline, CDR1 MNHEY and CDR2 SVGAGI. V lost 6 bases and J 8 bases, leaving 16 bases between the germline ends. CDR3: CASSPWGVSEAFF. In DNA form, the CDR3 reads TGTGCCAGCAGCCCGTGGGGGGTGTCGGAAGCTTTCTTT.

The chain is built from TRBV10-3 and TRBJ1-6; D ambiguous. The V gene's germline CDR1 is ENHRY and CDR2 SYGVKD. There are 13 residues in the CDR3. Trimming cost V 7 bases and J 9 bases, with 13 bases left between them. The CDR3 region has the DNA TGTGCCATCACGGGAGGGCCTCCTTCACCCCTCCACTTT. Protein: CAITGGPPSPLHF.

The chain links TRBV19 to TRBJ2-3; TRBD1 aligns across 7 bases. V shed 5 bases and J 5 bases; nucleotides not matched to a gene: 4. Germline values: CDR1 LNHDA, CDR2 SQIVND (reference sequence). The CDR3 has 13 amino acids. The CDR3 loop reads CASSGRGRDTQYF. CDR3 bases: TGTGCCAGTAGTGGCAGGGGGAGAGATACGCAGTATTTT.

This chain's CDR3 is CASSTFGGTEAFF. CDR3 bases: TGTGCCAGCAGCACGTTCGGGGGCACTGAAGCTTTCTTT. The J gene is TRBJ1-1, the V gene TRBV25-1; a possible D gene is TRBD1 (5 bases). The CDR3 consists of 13 residues. V lost 6 bases, J lost 4 bases, and 12 bases lay in between. Germline assignment: CDR1 MGHDK and CDR2 SYGVNS.

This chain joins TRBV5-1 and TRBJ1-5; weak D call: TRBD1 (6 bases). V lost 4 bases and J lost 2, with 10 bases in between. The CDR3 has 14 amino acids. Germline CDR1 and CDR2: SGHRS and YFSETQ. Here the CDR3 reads CASSPDSGNQPQHF. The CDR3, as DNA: TGCGCCAGCAGCCCGGACAGTGGCAATCAGCCCCAGCATTTT.

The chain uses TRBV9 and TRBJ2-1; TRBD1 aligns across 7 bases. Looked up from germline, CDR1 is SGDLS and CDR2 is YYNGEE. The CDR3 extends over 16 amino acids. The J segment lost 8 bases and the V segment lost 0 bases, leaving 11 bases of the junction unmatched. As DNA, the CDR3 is TGTGCCAGCAGCGTAGAGCGAGACAGGGTGTTCGATGAGCAGTTCTTC. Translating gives CASSVERDRVFDEQFF.

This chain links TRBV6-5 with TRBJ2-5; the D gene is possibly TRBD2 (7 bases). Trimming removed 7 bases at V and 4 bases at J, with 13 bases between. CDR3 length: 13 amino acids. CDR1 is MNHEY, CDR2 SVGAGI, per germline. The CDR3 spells CASTPGEGETQYF. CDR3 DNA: TGTGCCAGCACCCCAGGGGAGGGAGAGACCCAGTACTTC.

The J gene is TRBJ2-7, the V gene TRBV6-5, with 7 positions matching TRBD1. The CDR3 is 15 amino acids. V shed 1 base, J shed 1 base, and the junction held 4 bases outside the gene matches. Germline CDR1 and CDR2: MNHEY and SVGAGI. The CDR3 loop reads CASSYLTGQSYEQYF. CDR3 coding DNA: TGTGCCAGCAGTTACTTAACGGGACAGTCCTACGAGCAGTACTTC.

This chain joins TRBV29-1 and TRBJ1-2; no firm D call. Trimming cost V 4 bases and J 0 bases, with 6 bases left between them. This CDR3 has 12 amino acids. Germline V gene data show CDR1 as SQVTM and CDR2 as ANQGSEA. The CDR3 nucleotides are TGCAGCGTTGTAACAGCTAACTATGGCTACACCTTC. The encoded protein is CSVVTANYGYTF.

Here the CDR3 DNA reads TGTGCCAGCAGCCATGCAGGGGAAGGCTACACCTTC. It translates to CASSHAGEGYTF. The chain links TRBV4-2 to TRBJ1-2; weak D call: TRBD1 (6 bases). Germline V gives CDR1 LGHNA, CDR2 YNFKEQ. V gave up 3 bases and J gave up 8 bases, with 10 bases separating them. This CDR3 comprises 12 residues.

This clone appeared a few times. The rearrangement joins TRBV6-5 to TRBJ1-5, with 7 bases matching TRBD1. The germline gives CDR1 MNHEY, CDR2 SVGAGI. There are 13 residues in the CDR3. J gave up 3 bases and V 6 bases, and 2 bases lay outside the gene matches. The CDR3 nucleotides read TGTGCCAGCAGGAGGGGGCCCAATCAGCCCCAGCATTTT. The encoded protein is CASRRGPNQPQHF.

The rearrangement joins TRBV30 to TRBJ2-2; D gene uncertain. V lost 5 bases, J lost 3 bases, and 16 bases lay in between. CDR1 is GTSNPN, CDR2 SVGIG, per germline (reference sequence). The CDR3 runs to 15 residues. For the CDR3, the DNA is TGTGCCTGGTGCAAGCGAGGTTCCTACACCGGGGAGCTGTTTTTT. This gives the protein CAWCKRGSYTGELFF.

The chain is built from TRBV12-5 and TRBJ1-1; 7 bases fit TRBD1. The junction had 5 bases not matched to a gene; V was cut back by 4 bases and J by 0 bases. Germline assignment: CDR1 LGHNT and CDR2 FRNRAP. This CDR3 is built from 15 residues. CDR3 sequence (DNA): TGTGCTAGTGGTTCGACAGGGACGGTGAACACTGAAGCTTTCTTT. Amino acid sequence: CASGSTGTVNTEAFF.

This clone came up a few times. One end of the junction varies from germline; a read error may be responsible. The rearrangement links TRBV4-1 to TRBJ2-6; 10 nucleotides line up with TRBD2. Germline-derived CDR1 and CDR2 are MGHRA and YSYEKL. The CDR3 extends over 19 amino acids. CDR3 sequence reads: CASTQDRLAGTTGANVLTF. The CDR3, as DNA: TGCGCCAGCACCCAAGATCGACTAGCGGGCACCACTGGGGCCAACGTCCTGACTTTC.

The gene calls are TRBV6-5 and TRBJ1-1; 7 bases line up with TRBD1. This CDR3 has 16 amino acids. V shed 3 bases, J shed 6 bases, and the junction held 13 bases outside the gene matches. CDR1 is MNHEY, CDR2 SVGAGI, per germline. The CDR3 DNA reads TGTGCCAGCAGTTATAGTAGAGGGACAGACTTTCCTGAAGCTTTCTTT. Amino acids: CASSYSRGTDFPEAFF.

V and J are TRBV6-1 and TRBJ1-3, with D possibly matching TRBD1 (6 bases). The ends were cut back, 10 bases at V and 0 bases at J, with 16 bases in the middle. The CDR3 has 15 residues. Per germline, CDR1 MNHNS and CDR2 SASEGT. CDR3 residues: CATSPGTNSGNTIYF. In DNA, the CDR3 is TGTGCCACCTCCCCAGGGACAAACTCTGGAAACACCATATATTTT.

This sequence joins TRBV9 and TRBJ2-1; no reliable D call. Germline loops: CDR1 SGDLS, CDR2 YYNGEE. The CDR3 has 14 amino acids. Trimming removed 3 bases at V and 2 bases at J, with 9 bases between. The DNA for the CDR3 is TGTGCCAGCAGCGGGGCAGGCCCCTACAATGAGCAGTTCTTC. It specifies CASSGAGPYNEQFF.

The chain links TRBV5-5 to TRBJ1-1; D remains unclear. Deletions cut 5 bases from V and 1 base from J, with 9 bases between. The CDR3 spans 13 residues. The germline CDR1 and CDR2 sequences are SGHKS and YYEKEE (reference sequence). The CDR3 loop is CASRLTGNTEAFF. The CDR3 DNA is TGTGCCAGCAGGTTGACGGGGAACACTGAAGCTTTCTTT. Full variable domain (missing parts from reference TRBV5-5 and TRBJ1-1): DAGVTQSPTHLIKTRGQQVTLRCSPISGHKSVSWYQQVLGQGPQFIFQYYEKEERGRGNFPDRFSARQFPNYSSELNVNALLLGDSALYLCASRLTGNTEAFFGQGTRLTVV.

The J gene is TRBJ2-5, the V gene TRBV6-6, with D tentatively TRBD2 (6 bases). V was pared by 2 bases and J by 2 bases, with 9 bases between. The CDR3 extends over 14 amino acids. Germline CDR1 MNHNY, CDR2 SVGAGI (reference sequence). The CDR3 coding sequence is TGTGCCAGCAGTTACGGGCGGGGACAAGAGACCCAGTACTTC. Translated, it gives CASSYGRGQETQYF.

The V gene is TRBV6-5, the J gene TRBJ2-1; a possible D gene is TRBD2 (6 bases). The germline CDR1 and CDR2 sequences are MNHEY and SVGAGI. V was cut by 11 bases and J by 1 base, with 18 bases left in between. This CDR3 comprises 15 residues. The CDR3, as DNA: TGTGCCTCTCGGGCGGGACGTGGGTCCTACAATGAGCAGTTCTTC. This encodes CASRAGRGSYNEQFF.

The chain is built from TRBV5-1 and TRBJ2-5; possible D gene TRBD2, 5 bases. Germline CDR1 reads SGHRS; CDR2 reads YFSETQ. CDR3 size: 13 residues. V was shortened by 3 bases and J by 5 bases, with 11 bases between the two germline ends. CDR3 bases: TGCGCCAGCAGCTGGGGAGAGCGGGAGACCCAGTACTTC. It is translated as CASSWGERETQYF.

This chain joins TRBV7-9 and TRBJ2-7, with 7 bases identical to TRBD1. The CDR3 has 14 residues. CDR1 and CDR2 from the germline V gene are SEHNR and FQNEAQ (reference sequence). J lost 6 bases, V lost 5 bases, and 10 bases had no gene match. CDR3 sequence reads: CASSPLGGSGEQYF. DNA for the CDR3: TGTGCCAGCAGCCCTTTAGGGGGCTCCGGCGAGCAGTACTTC.

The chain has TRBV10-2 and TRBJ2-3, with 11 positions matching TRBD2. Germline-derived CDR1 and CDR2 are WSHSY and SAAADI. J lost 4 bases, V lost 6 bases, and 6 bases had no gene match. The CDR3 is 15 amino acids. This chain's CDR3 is CASRRTSGGADTQYF. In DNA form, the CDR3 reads TGCGCCAGCAGGCGCACTAGCGGGGGCGCAGATACGCAGTATTTT.

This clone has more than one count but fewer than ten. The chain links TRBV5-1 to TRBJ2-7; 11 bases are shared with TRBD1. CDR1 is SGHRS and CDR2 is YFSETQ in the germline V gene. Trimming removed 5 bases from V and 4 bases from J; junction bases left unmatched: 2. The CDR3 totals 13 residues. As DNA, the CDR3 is TGCGCCAGCAGGGGACAGGGGGAGTACGAGCAGTACTTC. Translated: CASRGQGEYEQYF. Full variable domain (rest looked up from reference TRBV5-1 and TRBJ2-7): KAGVTQTPRYLIKTRGQQVTLSCSPISGHRSVSWYQQTPGQGLQFLFEYFSETQRNKGNFPGRFSGRQFSNSRSEMNVSTLELGDSALYLCASRGQGEYEQYFGPGTRLTVT.

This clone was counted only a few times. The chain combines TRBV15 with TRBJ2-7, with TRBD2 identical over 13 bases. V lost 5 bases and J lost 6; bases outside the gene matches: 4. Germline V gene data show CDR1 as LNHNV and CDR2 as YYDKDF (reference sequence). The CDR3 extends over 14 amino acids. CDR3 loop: CATSGRLAGGEQYF. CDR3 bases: TGTGCCACCAGCGGAAGACTAGCGGGAGGCGAGCAGTACTTC.

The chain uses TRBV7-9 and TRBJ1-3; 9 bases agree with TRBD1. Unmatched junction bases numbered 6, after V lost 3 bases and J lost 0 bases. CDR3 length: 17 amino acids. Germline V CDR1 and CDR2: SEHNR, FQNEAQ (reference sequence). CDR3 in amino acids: CASSFGQGLPSGNTIYF. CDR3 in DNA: TGTGCCAGCAGCTTCGGACAGGGGCTACCCTCTGGAAACACCATATATTTT. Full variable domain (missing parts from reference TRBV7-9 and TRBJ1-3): DTGVSQNPRHKITKRGQNVTFRCDPISEHNRLYWYRQTLGQGPEFLTYFQNEAQLEKSRLLSDRFSAERPKGSFSTLEIQRTEQGDSAMYLCASSFGQGLPSGNTIYFGEGSWLTVV.

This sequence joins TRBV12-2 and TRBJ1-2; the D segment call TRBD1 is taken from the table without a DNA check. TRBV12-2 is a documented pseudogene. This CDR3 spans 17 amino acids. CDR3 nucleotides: TGTGCAAGTCGCCCTTGGACAGGGGCCGAGAGGTTCTATGGCTACACCTTC. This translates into CASRPWTGAERFYGYTF.

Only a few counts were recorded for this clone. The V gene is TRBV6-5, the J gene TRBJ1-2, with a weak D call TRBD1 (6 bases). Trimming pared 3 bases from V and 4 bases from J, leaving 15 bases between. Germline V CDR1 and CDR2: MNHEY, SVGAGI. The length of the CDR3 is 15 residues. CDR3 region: CASSYRQVNLYGYTF. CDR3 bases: TGTGCCAGCAGTTATAGACAGGTGAACCTCTATGGCTACACCTTC.

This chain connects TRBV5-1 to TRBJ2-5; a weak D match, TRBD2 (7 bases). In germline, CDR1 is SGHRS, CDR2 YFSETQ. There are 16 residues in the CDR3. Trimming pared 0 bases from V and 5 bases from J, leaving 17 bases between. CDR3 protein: CASSLEFGGLRETQYF. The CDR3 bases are TGCGCCAGCAGCTTGGAATTCGGGGGGCTTAGGGAGACCCAGTACTTC.

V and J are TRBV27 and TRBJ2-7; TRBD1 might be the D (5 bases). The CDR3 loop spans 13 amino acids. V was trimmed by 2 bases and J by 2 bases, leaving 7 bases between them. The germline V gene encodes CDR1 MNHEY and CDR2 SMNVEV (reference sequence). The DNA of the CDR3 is TGTGCCAGCAGTTTAGGGGCACCCTACGAGCAGTACTTC. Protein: CASSLGAPYEQYF.